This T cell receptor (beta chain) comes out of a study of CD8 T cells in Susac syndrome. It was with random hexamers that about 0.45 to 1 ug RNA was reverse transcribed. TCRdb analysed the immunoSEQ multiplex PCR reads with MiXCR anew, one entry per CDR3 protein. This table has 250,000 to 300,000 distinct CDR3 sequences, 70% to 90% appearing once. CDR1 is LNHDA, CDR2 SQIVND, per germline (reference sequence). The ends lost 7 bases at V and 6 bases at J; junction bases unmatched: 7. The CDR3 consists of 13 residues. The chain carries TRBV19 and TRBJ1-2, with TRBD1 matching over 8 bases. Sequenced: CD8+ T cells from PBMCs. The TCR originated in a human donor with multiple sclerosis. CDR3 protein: CASTLQGVDGYTF. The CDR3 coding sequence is TGTGCCAGTACCCTACAGGGGGTAGATGGCTACACCTTC.